This T cell receptor beta chain was identified in a study of T cells after yellow fever vaccination. Study-level findings and limits: Weaker overall was a secondary response that nonetheless peaked faster, on day 5 versus 15.

The CDR3 is 16 amino acids. Germline CDR1 is LGHNT and CDR2 is FRNRAP. The V and J ends lost 4 bases and 6 bases respectively, with 19 bases between them. This clonotype was seen only a few times. Its cognate antigen is unknown. TCRdb passed the 5' RACE reads through MiXCR, listing each CDR3 protein once. The sample has some 550,000 distinct CDR3 sequences, about 19% seen once; the top ten hold approximately 15%. Sequences were derived from PBMCs, sampled 15 days after the yellow fever booster vaccination. The receptor was isolated from a man aged 25 to 45 who received the YFV17D yellow fever vaccine. The V call is TRBV12-5, the J call TRBJ2-1; D is perhaps TRBD2 (5 bases). The CDR3, as DNA: TGTGCTAGTGGTTCCATAGCGTGGAGGAATATCAATGAGCAGTTCTTC. Amino acid sequence: CASGSIAWRNINEQFF.